These T cell receptor beta chains were read from a single sample in a study of CD8 T cells in Susac syndrome. TCRdb used MiXCR to reprocess the immunoSEQ multiplex PCR reads, holding one entry per CDR3 protein. This sample has 70,000 to 100,000 distinct CDR3 sequences, with approximately 96% found just once. Source material: CD8+ T cells from PBMCs. These receptors came from a human donor with Susac syndrome. Both conserved end residues are part of each CDR3. Clone size appears in some rows only: once, few, many, or a class for an expanded clone.

J	size	V	CDR3
TRBJ2-1	NA	TRBV14	CASSGASITYNEQFF
TRBJ1-1	NA	TRBV7-6	CASSIALFWPGEDTEAFF
TRBJ2-7	once	TRBV20-1	CSARAYANGGSRRDEQYF
TRBJ2-1	once	TRBV3-1	CASSQEGLRYEQFF
TRBJ1-2	once	TRBV29-1	CSVWTENYGYTF
TRBJ1-5	NA	TRBV28	CASSLIQDSNQPQHF
TRBJ2-7	NA	TRBV20-1	CSARTTEYEQYF
TRBJ2-5	once	TRBV4-1	CASSQDVYQETQYF
TRBJ2-2	NA	TRBV7-9	CASGYQGDNTGELFF
TRBJ2-1	NA	TRBV20-1	CSVFPGGAHRSSYNEQFF
TRBJ2-2	NA	TRBV18	CASSPPGGGTGELFF
TRBJ1-1	NA	TRBV9	CASSVDRSWPAFF
TRBJ1-2	NA	TRBV20-1	CSAPRQGPLYGYTF
TRBJ2-5	NA	TRBV27	CASSTGETQYF
TRBJ2-3	few	TRBV28	CASSSLASGDTQYF
TRBJ2-1	NA	TRBV20-1	CSASPGLAGNEQFF
TRBJ2-2	NA	TRBV18	CASYPVTGELFF
TRBJ1-2	NA	TRBV6-1	CASRAMGNYGYTF
TRBJ1-2	NA	TRBV29-1	CSVEDRSPGGYTF
TRBJ2-5	once	TRBV7-9	CASSAKQGLETQYF
TRBJ1-5	NA	TRBV7-9	CASSLDGSSNQPQHF
TRBJ2-2	NA	TRBV7-7	CASSLGANTGELFF
TRBJ2-5	NA	TRBV30	CAWSVWRVETQYF
TRBJ2-5	NA	TRBV27	CASRTGTGHQETQYF
TRBJ2-3	NA	TRBV29-1	CSVEWQNTDTQYF